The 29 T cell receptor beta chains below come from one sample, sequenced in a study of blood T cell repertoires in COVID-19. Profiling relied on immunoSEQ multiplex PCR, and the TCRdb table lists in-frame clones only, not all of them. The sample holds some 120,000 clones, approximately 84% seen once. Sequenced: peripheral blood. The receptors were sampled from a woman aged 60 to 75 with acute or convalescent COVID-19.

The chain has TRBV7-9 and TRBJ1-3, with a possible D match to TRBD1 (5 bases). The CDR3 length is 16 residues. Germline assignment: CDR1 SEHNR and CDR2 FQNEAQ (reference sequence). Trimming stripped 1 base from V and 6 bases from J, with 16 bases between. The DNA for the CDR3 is TGTGCCAGCAGCTTAGACAGGTCTCTTTCGACAAACACCATATATTTT. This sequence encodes CASSLDRSLSTNTIYF.

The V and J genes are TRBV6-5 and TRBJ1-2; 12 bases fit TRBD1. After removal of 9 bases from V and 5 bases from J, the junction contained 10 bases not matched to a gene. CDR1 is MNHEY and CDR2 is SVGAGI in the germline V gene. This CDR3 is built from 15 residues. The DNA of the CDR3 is TGTGCCAGAGGGAACGGGACAGGGGGCGGGTATGGCTACACCTTC. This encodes CARGNGTGGGYGYTF.

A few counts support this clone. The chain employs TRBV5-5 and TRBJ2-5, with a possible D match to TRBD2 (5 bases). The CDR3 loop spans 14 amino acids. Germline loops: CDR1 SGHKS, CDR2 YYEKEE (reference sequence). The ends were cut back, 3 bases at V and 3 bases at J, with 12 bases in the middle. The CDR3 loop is CASSSLDSKETQYF. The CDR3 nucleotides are TGTGCCAGCAGCTCCTTGGACTCTAAAGAGACCCAGTACTTC. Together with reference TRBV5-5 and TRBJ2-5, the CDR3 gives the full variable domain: DAGVTQSPTHLIKTRGQQVTLRCSPISGHKSVSWYQQVLGQGPQFIFQYYEKEERGRGNFPDRFSARQFPNYSSELNVNALLLGDSALYLCASSSLDSKETQYFGPGTRLLVL.

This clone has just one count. The CDR3: CASSPDGKLEAFF. The CDR3 DNA reads TGCGCCAGCAGCCCGGACGGGAAGCTAGAAGCTTTCTTT. This sequence joins TRBV5-1 and TRBJ1-1; D remains unclear. Deletions cut 4 bases from V and 8 bases from J, with 15 bases between. The CDR3 length is 13 residues. CDR1 and CDR2 (germline): SGHRS, YFSETQ.

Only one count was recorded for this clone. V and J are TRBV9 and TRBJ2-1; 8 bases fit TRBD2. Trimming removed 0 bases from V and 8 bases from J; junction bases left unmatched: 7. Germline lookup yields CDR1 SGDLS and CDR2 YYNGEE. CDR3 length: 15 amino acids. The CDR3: CASSVDLRGADEQFF. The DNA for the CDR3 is TGTGCCAGCAGCGTAGATTTGCGGGGGGCTGATGAGCAGTTCTTC.

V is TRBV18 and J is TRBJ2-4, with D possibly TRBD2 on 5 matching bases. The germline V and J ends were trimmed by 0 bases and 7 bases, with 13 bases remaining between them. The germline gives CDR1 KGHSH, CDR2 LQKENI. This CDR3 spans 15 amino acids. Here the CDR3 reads CASSPPSGNLNIQYF. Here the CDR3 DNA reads TGTGCCAGCTCACCACCGTCGGGGAATCTGAACATTCAGTACTTC.

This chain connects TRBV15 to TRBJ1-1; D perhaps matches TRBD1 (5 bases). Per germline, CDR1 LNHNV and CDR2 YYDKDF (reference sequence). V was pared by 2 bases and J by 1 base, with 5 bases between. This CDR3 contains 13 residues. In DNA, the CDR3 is TGTGCCACCAGCAGACAGGGGAACACTGAAGCTTTCTTT. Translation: CATSRQGNTEAFF.

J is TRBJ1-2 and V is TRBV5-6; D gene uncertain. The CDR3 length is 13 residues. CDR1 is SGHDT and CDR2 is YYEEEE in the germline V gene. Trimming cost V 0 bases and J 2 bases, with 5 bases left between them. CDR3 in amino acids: CASSLGGNYGYTF. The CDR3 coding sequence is TGTGCCAGCAGCTTGGGAGGGAACTATGGCTACACCTTC.

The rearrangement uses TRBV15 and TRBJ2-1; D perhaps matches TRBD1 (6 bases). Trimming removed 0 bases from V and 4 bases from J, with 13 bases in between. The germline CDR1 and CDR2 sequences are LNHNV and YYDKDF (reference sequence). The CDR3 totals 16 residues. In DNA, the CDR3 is TGTGCCACCAGCAGAGATGGGGGCCTCTTATACAATGAGCAGTTCTTC. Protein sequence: CATSRDGGLLYNEQFF.

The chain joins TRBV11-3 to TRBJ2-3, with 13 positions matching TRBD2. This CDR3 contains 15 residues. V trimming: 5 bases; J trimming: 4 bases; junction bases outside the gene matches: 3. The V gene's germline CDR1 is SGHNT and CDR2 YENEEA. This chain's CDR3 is CASSLTSGGPDTQYF. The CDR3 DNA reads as TGTGCCAGCAGCCTGACTAGCGGGGGGCCAGATACGCAGTATTTT. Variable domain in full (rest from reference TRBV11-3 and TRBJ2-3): EAGVVQSPRYKIIEKKQPVAFWCNPISGHNTLYWYLQNLGQGPELLIRYENEEAVDDSQLPKDRFSAERLKGVDSTLKIQPAELGDSAVYLCASSLTSGGPDTQYFGPGTRLTVL.

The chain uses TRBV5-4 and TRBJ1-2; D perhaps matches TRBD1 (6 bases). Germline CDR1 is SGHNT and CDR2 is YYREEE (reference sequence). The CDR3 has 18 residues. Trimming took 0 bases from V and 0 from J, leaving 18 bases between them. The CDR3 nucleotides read TGTGCCAGCAGCTTGGCCTCTCCTGGACAGCTTGCTAACTATGGCTACACCTTC. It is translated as CASSLASPGQLANYGYTF.

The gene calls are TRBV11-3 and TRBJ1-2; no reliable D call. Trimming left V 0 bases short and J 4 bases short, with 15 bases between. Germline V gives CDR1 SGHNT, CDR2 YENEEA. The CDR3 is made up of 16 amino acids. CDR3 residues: CASSLDGRVVGYGYTF. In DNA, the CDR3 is TGTGCCAGCAGCTTAGATGGGAGGGTGGTGGGCTATGGCTACACCTTC.

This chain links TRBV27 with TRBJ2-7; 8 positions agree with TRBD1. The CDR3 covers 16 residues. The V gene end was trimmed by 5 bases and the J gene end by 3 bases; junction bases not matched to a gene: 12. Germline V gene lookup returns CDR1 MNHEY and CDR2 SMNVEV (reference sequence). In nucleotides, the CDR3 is TGTGCCAGCAGTCCTGGGACAGGTTGGGGGTACTACGAGCAGTACTTC. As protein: CASSPGTGWGYYEQYF.

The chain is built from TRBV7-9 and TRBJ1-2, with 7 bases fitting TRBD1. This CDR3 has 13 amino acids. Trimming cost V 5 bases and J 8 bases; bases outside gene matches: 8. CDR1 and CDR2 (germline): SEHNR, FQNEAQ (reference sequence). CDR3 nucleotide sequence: TGTGCCAGCAGCGTAGGGACAGAAGGAGGCTACACCTTC. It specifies CASSVGTEGGYTF.

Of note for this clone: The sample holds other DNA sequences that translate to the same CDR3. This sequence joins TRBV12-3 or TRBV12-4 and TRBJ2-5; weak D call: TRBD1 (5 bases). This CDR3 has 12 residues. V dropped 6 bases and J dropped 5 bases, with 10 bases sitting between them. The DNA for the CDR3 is TGTGCCAGCAGCCCCGCAGGGGAGACCCAGTACTTC. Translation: CASSPAGETQYF.

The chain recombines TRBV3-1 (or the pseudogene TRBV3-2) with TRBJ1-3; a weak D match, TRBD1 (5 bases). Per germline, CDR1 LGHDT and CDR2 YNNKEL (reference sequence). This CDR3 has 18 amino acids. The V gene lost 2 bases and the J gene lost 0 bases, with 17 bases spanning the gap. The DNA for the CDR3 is TGTGCCAGCAGCCAAATTTTAAGGGGCGGCCCCTCTGGAAACACCATATATTTT. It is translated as CASSQILRGGPSGNTIYF.

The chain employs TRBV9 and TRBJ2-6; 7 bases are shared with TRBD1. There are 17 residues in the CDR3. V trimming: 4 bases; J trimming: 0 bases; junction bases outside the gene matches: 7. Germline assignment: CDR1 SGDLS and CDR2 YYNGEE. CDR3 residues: CASSLTGASSGANVLTF. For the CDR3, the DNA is TGTGCCAGCAGCCTTACAGGGGCCAGCTCTGGGGCCAACGTCCTGACTTTC.

The DNA for the CDR3 is TGTGCCAGTAGTCCGGACAAGACCTCTGGAAACACCATATATTTT. Protein product: CASSPDKTSGNTIYF. The chain combines TRBV19 with TRBJ1-3; D might be TRBD1 (5 bases). V shed 5 bases and J shed 0 bases, with 11 bases lying between them. Germline-derived CDR1 and CDR2 are LNHDA and SQIVND (reference sequence). The CDR3 has 15 amino acids.

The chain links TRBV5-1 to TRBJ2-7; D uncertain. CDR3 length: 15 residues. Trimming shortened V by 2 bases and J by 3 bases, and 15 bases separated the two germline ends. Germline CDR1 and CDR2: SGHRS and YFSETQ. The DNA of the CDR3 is TGCGCCAGCAGCTTACTGAAGTCTTCCTACTACGAGCAGTACGTC. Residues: CASSLLKSSYYEQYV.

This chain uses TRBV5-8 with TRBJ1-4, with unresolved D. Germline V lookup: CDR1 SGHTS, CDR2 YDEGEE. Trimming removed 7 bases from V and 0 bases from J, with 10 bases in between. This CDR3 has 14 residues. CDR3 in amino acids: CASHPTATNEKLFF. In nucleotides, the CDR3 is TGTGCCAGCCACCCAACTGCAACTAATGAAAAACTGTTTTTT.

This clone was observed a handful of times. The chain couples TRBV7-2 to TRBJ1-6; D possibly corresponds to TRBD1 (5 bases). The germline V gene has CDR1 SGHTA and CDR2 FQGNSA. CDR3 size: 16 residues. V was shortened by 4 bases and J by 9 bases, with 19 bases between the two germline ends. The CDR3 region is CASSSGQGLLGSPLHF. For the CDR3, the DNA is TGTGCCAGCAGCTCCGGGCAGGGCTTATTGGGTTCACCCCTCCACTTT. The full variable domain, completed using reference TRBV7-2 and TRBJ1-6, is GAGVSQSPSNKVTEKGKDVELRCDPISGHTALYWYRQSLGQGLEFLIYFQGNSAPDKSGLPSDRFSAERTGGSVSTLTIQRTQQEDSAVYLCASSSGQGLLGSPLHFGNGTRLTVT.

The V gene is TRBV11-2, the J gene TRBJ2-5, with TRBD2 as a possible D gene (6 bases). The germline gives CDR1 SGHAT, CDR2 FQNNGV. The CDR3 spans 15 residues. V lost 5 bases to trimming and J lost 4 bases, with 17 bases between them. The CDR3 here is CASSPSFGGGETQYF. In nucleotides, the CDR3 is TGTGCCAGCAGCCCCTCGTTCGGGGGAGGAGAGACCCAGTACTTC.

CDR3 bases: TGTGCTAGTGGAGCTAGGGGGGGCAACACTGAAGCTTTCTTT. This codes for CASGARGGNTEAFF. This chain uses TRBV12-5 with TRBJ1-1; possibly TRBD1 for D (6 bases). CDR1 and CDR2 from the germline V gene are LGHNT and FRNRAP. CDR3 length equals 14 residues. Trimming removed 6 bases at V and 2 bases at J, with 13 bases between. Variable domain in full (rest from reference TRBV12-5 and TRBJ1-1): DARVTQTPRHKVTEMGQEVTMRCQPILGHNTVFWYRQTMMQGLELLAYFRNRAPLDDSGMPKDRFSAEMPDATLATLKIQPSEPRDSAVYFCASGARGGNTEAFFGQGTRLTVV.

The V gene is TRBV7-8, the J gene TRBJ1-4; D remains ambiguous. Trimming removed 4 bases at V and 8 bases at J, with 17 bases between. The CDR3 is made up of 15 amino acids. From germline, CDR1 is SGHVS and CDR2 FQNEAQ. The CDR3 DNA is TGTGCCAGCAGCTCCACGGGAGGGTCTGGGGAAAAACTGTTTTTT. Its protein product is CASSSTGGSGEKLFF. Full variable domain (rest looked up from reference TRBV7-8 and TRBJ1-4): GAGVSQSPRYKVAKRGQDVALRCDPISGHVSLFWYQQALGQGPEFLTYFQNEAQLDKSGLPSDRFFAERPEGSVSTLKIQRTQQEDSAVYLCASSSTGGSGEKLFFGSGTQLSVL.

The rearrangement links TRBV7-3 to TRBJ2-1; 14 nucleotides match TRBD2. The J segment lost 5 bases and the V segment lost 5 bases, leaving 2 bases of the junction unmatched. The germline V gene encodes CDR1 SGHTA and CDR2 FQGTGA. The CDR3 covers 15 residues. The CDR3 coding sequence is TGTGCCAGCAGCCCGGGACTAGCGGGGGACAATGAGCAGTTCTTC. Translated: CASSPGLAGDNEQFF. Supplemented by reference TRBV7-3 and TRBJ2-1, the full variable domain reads GAGVSQTPSNKVTEKGKYVELRCDPISGHTALYWYRQSLGQGPEFLIYFQGTGAADDSGLPNDRFFAVRPEGSVSTLKIQRTERGDSAVYLCASSPGLAGDNEQFFGPGTRLTVL.

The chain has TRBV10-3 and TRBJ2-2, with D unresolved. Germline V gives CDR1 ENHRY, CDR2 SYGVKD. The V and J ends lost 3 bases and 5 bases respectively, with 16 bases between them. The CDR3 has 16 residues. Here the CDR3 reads CAISDLRGIVTGELFF. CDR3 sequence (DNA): TGTGCCATCAGTGATCTGCGAGGCATTGTTACCGGGGAGCTGTTTTTT.

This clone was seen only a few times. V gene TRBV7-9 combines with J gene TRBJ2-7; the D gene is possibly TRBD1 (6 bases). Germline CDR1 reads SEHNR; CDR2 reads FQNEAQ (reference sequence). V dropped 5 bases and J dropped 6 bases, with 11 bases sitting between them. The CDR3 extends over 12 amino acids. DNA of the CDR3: TGTGCCAGCAGCCCTACAGGGCTCGAGCAGTACGTC. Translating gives CASSPTGLEQYV.

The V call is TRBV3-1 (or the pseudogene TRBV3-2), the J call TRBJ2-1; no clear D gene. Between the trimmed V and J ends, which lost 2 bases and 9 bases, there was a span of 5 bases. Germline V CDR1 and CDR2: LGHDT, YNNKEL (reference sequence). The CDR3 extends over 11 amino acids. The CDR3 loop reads CASSQYSEQFF. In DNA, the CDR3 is TGTGCCAGCAGCCAATACTCTGAGCAGTTCTTC.

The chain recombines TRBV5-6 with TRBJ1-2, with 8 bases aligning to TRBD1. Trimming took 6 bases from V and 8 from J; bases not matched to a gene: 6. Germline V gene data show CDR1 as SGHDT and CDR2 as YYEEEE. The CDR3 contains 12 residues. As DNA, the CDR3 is TGTGCCAGCACCTTACAGGGGGGCGGCTACACCTTC. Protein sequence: CASTLQGGGYTF.